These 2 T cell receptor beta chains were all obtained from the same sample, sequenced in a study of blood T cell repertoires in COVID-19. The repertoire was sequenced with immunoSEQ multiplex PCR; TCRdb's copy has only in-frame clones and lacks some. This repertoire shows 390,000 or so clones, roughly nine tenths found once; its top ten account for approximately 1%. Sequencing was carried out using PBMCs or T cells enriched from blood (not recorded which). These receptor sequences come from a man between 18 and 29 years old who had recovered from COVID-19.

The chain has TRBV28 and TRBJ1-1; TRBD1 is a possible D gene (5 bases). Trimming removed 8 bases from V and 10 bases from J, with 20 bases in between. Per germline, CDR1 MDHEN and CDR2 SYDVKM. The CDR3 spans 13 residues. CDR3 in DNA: TGTGCCAGCTCCTGGAGAGTTCCAAGGGGAGCTTTCTTT. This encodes CASSWRVPRGAFF.

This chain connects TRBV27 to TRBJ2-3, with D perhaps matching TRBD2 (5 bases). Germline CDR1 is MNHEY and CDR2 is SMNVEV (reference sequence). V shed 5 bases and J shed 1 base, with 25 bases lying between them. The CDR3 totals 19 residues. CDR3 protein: CASSGASGVTHPGTDTQYF. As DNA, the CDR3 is TGTGCCAGCAGTGGTGCCTCCGGGGTGACCCATCCTGGCACAGATACGCAGTATTTT.